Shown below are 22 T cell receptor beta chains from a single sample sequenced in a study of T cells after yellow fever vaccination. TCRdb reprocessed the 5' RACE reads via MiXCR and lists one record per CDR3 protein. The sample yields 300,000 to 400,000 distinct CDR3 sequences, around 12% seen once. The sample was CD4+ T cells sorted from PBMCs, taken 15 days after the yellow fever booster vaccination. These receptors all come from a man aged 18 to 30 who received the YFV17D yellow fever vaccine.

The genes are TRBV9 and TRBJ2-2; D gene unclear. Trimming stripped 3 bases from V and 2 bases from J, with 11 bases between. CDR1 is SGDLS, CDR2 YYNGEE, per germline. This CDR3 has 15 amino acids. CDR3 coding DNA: TGTGCCAGCAGCGCCGAGCCGTTCAACACCGGGGAGCTGTTTTTT. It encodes CASSAEPFNTGELFF. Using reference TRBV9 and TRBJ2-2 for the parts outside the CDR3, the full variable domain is DSGVTQTPKHLITATGQRVTLRCSPRSGDLSVYWYQQSLDQGLQFLIQYYNGEERAKGNILERFSAQQFPDLHSELNLSSLELGDSALYFCASSAEPFNTGELFFGEGSRLTVL.

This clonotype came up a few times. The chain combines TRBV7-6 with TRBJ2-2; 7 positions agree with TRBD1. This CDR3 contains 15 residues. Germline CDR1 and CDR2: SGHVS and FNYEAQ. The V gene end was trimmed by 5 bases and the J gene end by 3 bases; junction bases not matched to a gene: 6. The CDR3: CASSTDRAYTGELFF. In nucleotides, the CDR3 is TGTGCCAGCAGCACAGACAGGGCCTACACCGGGGAGCTGTTTTTT.

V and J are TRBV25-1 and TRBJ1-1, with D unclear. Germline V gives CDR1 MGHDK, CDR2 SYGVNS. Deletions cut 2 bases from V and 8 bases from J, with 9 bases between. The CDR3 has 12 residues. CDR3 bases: TGTGCCAGCAGTGAAAGAAGTCGGGAAGCTTTCTTT. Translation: CASSERSREAFF.

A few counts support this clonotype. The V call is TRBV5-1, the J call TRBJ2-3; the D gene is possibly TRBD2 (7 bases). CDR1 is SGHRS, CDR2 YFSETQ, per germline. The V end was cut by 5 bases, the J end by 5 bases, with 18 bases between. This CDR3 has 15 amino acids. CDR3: CASSQEGGKGDTQYF. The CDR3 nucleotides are TGCGCCAGCAGTCAAGAGGGGGGGAAGGGAGATACGCAGTATTTT.

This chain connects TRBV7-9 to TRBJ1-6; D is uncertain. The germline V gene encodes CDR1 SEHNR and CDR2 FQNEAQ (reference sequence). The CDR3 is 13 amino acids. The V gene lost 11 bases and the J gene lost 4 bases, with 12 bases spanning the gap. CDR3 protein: CASGSVYNSPLHF. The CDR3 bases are TGTGCCTCGGGGAGCGTATATAATTCACCCCTCCACTTT.

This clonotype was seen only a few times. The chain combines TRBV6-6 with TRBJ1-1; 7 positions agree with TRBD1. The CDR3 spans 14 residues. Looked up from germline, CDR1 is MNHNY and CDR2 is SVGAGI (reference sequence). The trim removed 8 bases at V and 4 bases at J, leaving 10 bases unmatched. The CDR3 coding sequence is TGTGCCAGCGAGGGGGCGGATTTGGCCACTGAAGCTTTCTTT. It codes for CASEGADLATEAFF.

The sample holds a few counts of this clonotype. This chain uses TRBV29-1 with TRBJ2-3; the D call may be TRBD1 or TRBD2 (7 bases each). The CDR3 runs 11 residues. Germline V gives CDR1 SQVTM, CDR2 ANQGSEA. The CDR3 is CQGGAGDTQYF. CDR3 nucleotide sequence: TGCCAGGGGGGGGCTGGAGATACGCAGTATTTT.

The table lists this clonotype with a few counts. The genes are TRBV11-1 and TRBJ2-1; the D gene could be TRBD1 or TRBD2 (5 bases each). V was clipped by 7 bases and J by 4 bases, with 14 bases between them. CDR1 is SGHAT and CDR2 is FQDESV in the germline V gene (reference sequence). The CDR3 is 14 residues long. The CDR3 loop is CASTTRGVYNEQFF. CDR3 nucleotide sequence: TGTGCCAGCACCACCAGAGGGGTATACAATGAGCAGTTCTTC.

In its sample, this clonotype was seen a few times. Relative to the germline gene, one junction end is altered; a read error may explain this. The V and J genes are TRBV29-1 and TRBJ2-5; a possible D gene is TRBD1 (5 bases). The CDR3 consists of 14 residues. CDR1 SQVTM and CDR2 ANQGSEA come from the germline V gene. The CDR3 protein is CRVDGQGAQETQYF. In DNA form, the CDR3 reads TGCAGAGTTGACGGGCAGGGCGCTCAAGAGACCCAGTACTTC.

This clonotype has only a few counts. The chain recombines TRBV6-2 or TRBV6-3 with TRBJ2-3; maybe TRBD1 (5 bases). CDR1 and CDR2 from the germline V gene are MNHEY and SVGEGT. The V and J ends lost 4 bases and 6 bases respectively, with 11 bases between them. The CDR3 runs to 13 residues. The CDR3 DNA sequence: TGTGCCAGCAGTTTCATCAGGGCTGATACGCAGTATTTT. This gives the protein CASSFIRADTQYF.

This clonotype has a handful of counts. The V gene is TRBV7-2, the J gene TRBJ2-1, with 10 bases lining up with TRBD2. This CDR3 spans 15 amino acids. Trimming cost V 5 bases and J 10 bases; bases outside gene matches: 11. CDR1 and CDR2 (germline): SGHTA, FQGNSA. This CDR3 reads CASSLGLAGVPEQFF. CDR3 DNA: TGTGCCAGCAGCCTAGGGCTAGCGGGGGTCCCCGAGCAGTTCTTC.

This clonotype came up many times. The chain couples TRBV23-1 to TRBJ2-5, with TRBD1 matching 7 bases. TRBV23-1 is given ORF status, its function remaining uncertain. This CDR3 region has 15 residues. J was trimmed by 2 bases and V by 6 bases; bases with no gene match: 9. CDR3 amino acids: CASRSGTEHQETQYF. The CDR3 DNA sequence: TGCGCCAGCAGATCCGGGACAGAACATCAAGAGACCCAGTACTTC.

CDR3 region: CSARSGQGSGNTIYF. CDR3 nucleotide sequence: TGCAGTGCTAGATCGGGACAGGGTTCTGGAAACACCATATATTTT. The chain has TRBV20-1 and TRBJ1-3, with TRBD1 identical over 9 bases. V lost 2 bases and J lost 1; bases outside the gene matches: 3. Looked up from germline, CDR1 is DFQATT and CDR2 is SNEGSKA (reference sequence). There are 15 residues in the CDR3.

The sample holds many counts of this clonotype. CDR3 DNA: TGCGCCAGCAGCCAGGGGACTAGCGGGGTCGGCTCCTACAATGAGCAGTTCTTC. Amino acids: CASSQGTSGVGSYNEQFF. The chain couples TRBV5-1 to TRBJ2-1; 13 bases agree with TRBD2. The CDR3 consists of 18 residues. Germline assignment: CDR1 SGHRS and CDR2 YFSETQ. With V trimmed by 4 bases and J by 0 bases, 7 bases remained unmatched.

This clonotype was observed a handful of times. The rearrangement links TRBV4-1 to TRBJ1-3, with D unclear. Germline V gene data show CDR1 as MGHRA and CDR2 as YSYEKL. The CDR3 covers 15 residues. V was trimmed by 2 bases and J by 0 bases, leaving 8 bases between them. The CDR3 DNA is TGCGCCAGCAGCCAACCGACGAGCTCTGGAAACACCATATATTTT. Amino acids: CASSQPTSSGNTIYF.

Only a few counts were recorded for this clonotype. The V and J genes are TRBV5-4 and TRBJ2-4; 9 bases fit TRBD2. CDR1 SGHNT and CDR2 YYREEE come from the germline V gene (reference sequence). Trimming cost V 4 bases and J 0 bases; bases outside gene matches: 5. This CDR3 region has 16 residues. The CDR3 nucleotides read TGTGCCAGCAGCCTGCGACTAGCGGAAGCCAAAAACATTCAGTACTTC. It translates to CASSLRLAEAKNIQYF.

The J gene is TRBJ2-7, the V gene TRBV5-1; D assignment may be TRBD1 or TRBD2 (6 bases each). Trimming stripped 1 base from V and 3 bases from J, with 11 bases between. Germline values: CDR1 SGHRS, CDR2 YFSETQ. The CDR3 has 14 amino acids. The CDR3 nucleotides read TGCGCCAGCAGCTTGTCGGGGGCTGGCTACGAGCAGTACTTC. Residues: CASSLSGAGYEQYF.

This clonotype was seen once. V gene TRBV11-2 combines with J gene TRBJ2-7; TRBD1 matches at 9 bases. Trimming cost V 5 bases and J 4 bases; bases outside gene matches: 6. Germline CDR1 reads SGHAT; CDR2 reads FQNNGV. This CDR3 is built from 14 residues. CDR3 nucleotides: TGTGCCAGCAGCGCACGACAGGGGGAGTACGAGCAGTACTTC. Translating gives CASSARQGEYEQYF.

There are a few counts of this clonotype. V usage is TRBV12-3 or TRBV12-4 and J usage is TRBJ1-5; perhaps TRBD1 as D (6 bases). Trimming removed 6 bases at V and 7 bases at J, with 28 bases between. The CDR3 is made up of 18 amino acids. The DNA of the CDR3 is TGTGCCAGCAGCACCAAATTACACAGGGTTCGTCGTCCCCAGCCCCAGCATTTT. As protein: CASSTKLHRVRRPQPQHF.

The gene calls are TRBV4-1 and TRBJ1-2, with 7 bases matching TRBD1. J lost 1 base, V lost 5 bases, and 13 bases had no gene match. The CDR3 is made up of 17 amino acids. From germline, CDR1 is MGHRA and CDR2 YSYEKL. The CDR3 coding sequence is TGCGCCAGCAGCAATCCGACAGGGAGAAGGGTTAACTATGGCTACACCTTC. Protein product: CASSNPTGRRVNYGYTF.

As DNA, the CDR3 is TGTGCCAGCAGTCCCTGGGACGTGGCCTACAATGAGCAGTTCTTC. It translates to CASSPWDVAYNEQFF. V usage is TRBV6-2 or TRBV6-3 and J usage is TRBJ2-1; tentatively, D is TRBD1 or TRBD2 (5 bases each). With 5 bases removed from V and 2 bases from J, the gap between germline ends came to 13 bases. This CDR3 is built from 15 residues. CDR1 is MNHEY, CDR2 SVGEGT, per germline.

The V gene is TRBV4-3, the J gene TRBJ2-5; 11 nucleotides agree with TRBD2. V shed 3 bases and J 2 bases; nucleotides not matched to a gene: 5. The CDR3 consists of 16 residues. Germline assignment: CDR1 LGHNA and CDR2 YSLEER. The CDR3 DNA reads TGCGCCAGCAGCCAGGGGAGACTAGCGGGGCAAGAGACCCAGTACTTC. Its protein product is CASSQGRLAGQETQYF.